Described below is a single T cell receptor beta chain sequence and its context. The data were obtained in a study of blood T cell repertoires in COVID-19. In the study overall: T cells, B-cell-depleted T cells, or PBMCs supplied cDNA or gDNA.

The data were produced by immunoSEQ multiplex PCR, yet TCRdb's version contains in-frame clones alone and is incomplete. The table lists 150,000 to 200,000 clones, 80% to 90% of them singletons, with 1.5% to 2% in the top ten. CDR3 length: 16 residues. The junction had 8 bases not matched to a gene; V was cut back by 5 bases and J by 4 bases. Germline-derived CDR1 and CDR2 are MNHEY and SMNVEV (reference sequence). Sequencing was done on a sample of peripheral blood. The chain recombines TRBV27 with TRBJ2-1, with 10 bases lining up with TRBD2. The source is a man aged 18 to 29 who had recovered from COVID-19. CDR3 sequence: CASSPRLAGAYNEQFF. The CDR3 DNA is TGTGCCAGCAGTCCCCGGCTAGCGGGAGCATACAATGAGCAGTTCTTC.